The present T cell receptor (beta chain) was sequenced within a study of control samples from healthy donors and cancer patients. This table comes from immunoSEQ multiplex PCR, and its TCRdb copy is limited to in-frame clones, with some not included. Altogether about 90,000 clones are present, about nine tenths being singletons, with the ten largest covering around 3.8%. Germline V gene lookup returns CDR1 LGHDT and CDR2 YNNKEL (reference sequence). V was clipped by 2 bases and J by 6 bases, with 17 bases between them. The CDR3 runs to 16 residues. The sample was blood. The source of this sequence is a woman under 30 in good health. V and J are TRBV3-1 (or the pseudogene TRBV3-2) and TRBJ2-1; D not certain. CDR3 region: CASSQNPGVDGNEQFF. CDR3 DNA: TGTGCCAGCAGCCAAAACCCTGGGGTAGACGGCAATGAGCAGTTCTTC.